Shown below are 25 T cell receptor beta chains from a single sample sequenced in a study of blood T cell repertoires in COVID-19. Assay used: immunoSEQ multiplex PCR; TCRdb lists only in-frame clones, some missing. The sample yields about 200,000 clones, approximately 80% seen once. Sequencing was done on a sample of peripheral blood. The receptors stem from a human donor with acute or convalescent COVID-19. The donor label of this sample is uncertain.

CDR3 DNA sequence: TGTGCCAGCAGCCAGACAGGGGGGTCCTACGAGCAGTACTTC. Translated: CASSQTGGSYEQYF. V is TRBV11-2 and J is TRBJ2-7, with 9 bases that match TRBD1. V trimming: 5 bases; J trimming: 1 base; junction bases outside the gene matches: 3. Looked up from germline, CDR1 is SGHAT and CDR2 is FQNNGV. This CDR3 has 14 residues.

This chain uses TRBV11-2 with TRBJ1-6; 9 bases are a match to TRBD1. The germline V gene has CDR1 SGHAT and CDR2 FQNNGV. This CDR3 has 14 residues. V was clipped by 5 bases and J by 9 bases; unmatched bases: 5. The CDR3 nucleotides are TGTGCCAGCAGCATACAGGGGGCTGGTTCACCCCTCCACTTT. Translating gives CASSIQGAGSPLHF.

The chain carries TRBV24-1 and TRBJ2-1; D is possibly TRBD1 (6 bases). Trimming left V 3 bases short and J 2 bases short, with 10 bases between. The germline CDR1 and CDR2 sequences are KGHDR and SFDVKD. CDR3 length: 15 residues. The CDR3 DNA follows: TGTGCCACCAGTGATGCCGGGACACCCTACAATGAGCAGTTCTTC. Its translation is CATSDAGTPYNEQFF.

V is TRBV28 and J is TRBJ1-2; TRBD1 aligns across 7 bases. Germline V gene data show CDR1 as MDHEN and CDR2 as SYDVKM. V shed 8 bases and J 8 bases; nucleotides not matched to a gene: 14. The CDR3 spans 14 residues. This chain's CDR3 is CASSLPGATGGYTF. For the CDR3, the DNA is TGTGCCAGCTCCTTACCCGGCGCGACAGGGGGCTACACCTTC.

The CDR3 sequence: CASSLRSGDSSEQFF. The CDR3 DNA reads TGTGCCAGCAGCTTAAGATCGGGGGACAGCTCAGAGCAGTTCTTC. The chain carries TRBV7-2 and TRBJ2-1; D is perhaps TRBD1 (7 bases). Trimming removed 2 bases from V and 10 bases from J, with 18 bases in between. The CDR3 is made up of 15 amino acids. Per the germline V gene, CDR1 is SGHTA and CDR2 is FQGNSA.

This rearrangement joins TRBV4-1 to TRBJ1-1, with D perhaps TRBD1 (6 bases). The germline CDR1 and CDR2 sequences are MGHRA and YSYEKL. The CDR3 length is 17 residues. The V gene lost 1 base and the J gene lost 4 bases, with 19 bases spanning the gap. CDR3 DNA sequence: TGCGCCAGCAGCCAAGTAACCCGTCCCACAGGGAGCACTGAAGCTTTCTTT. It is translated as CASSQVTRPTGSTEAFF.

J is TRBJ2-2 and V is TRBV3-1 (or the pseudogene TRBV3-2); 11 nucleotides match TRBD2. Germline V gene data show CDR1 as LGHDT and CDR2 as YNNKEL (reference sequence). The J segment lost 1 base and the V segment lost 4 bases, leaving 14 bases of the junction unmatched. This CDR3 spans 20 amino acids. CDR3 loop: CASSPVPTAGTSGNTGELFF. The DNA of the CDR3 is TGTGCCAGCAGCCCCGTCCCGACAGCCGGGACTAGCGGGAACACCGGGGAGCTGTTTTTT.

The V call is TRBV2, the J call TRBJ2-7; no clear D. The CDR3 spans 11 residues. Trimming removed 6 bases at V and 3 bases at J, with 6 bases between. Germline CDR1 reads SNHLY; CDR2 reads FYNNEI. This chain's CDR3 is CASRAFYEQYF. As DNA, the CDR3 is TGTGCCAGCAGGGCATTCTACGAGCAGTACTTC.

This chain links TRBV12-3 or TRBV12-4 with TRBJ1-5; 9 bases agree with TRBD1. The CDR3 extends over 13 amino acids. Trimming took 6 bases from V and 7 from J; bases not matched to a gene: 4. CDR3 amino acids: CASRRTGDQPQHF. The CDR3 bases are TGTGCCAGCAGGCGGACAGGGGACCAGCCCCAGCATTTT.

This chain links TRBV29-1 with TRBJ2-3; the match to TRBD2 covers 9 bases. V gave up 4 bases and J gave up 5 bases; unmatched junction bases: 7. This CDR3 has 14 amino acids. CDR1 and CDR2 (germline): SQVTM, ANQGSEA. CDR3 amino acids: CSVGFGGRVDTQYF. DNA of the CDR3: TGCAGCGTTGGTTTTGGCGGGAGGGTAGATACGCAGTATTTT.

This chain uses TRBV5-1 with TRBJ1-2; TRBD1 agrees at 9 bases. V gave up 5 bases and J gave up 2 bases; unmatched junction bases: 7. Germline V gene data show CDR1 as SGHRS and CDR2 as YFSETQ. The CDR3 is 15 residues long. The CDR3, as DNA: TGCGCCAGCAGAGATACAGGGGGCGGGAACTATGGCTACACCTTC. This translates into CASRDTGGGNYGYTF. Based on the CDR3 plus reference TRBV5-1 and TRBJ1-2, the full variable domain is KAGVTQTPRYLIKTRGQQVTLSCSPISGHRSVSWYQQTPGQGLQFLFEYFSETQRNKGNFPGRFSGRQFSNSRSEMNVSTLELGDSALYLCASRDTGGGNYGYTFGSGTRLTVV.

The rearrangement joins TRBV5-8 to TRBJ2-6, with D possibly TRBD2 on 6 matching bases. The germline CDR1 and CDR2 sequences are SGHTS and YDEGEE. V lost 4 bases and J lost 0, with 8 bases in between. The CDR3 extends over 15 amino acids. CDR3 protein: CASSRGTSGANVLTF. CDR3 nucleotides: TGTGCCAGCAGCCGGGGGACCTCTGGGGCCAACGTCCTGACTTTC.

This clone was observed a few times. The V and J genes are TRBV25-1 and TRBJ1-5; 11 bases map to TRBD1. From germline, CDR1 is MGHDK and CDR2 SYGVNS. J was trimmed by 5 bases and V by 3 bases; bases with no gene match: 6. This CDR3 has 16 residues. The CDR3 DNA sequence: TGTGCCAGCAGTGACCGGGACAGGGGGATTGATCAGCCCCAGCATTTT. Its translation: CASSDRDRGIDQPQHF.

Only a few counts were recorded for this clone. This chain joins TRBV30 and TRBJ2-7; D possibly corresponds to TRBD1 (5 bases). V lost 1 base, J lost 2 bases, and 12 bases lay in between. This CDR3 region has 14 residues. Germline V gene lookup returns CDR1 GTSNPN and CDR2 SVGIG (reference sequence). CDR3 protein: CAWSAAGKTYEQYF. The CDR3 DNA reads as TGTGCCTGGAGTGCCGCAGGGAAAACCTACGAGCAGTACTTC.

This rearrangement joins TRBV30 to TRBJ2-7; D may be TRBD2 (5 bases). Trimming stripped 4 bases from V and 2 bases from J, with 9 bases between. Looked up from germline, CDR1 is GTSNPN and CDR2 is SVGIG (reference sequence). This CDR3 is 12 amino acids long. The CDR3 region is CAWNRGAYEQYF. The CDR3 DNA reads as TGTGCCTGGAATCGGGGAGCCTACGAGCAGTACTTC.

V usage is TRBV18 and J usage is TRBJ2-7; 11 bases line up with TRBD2. The CDR3 is 15 residues long. Per the germline V gene, CDR1 is KGHSH and CDR2 is LQKENI. The ends lost 4 bases at V and 5 bases at J; junction bases unmatched: 7. The chain's CDR3 is CASSLLAGGSDEQYF. The DNA of the CDR3 is TGTGCCAGCTCACTTCTAGCGGGAGGATCGGACGAGCAGTACTTC.

This clone came up a few times. V usage is TRBV9 and J usage is TRBJ1-2; D uncertain. This CDR3 contains 14 residues. Germline loops: CDR1 SGDLS, CDR2 YYNGEE. With 8 bases removed from V and 4 bases from J, the gap between germline ends came to 18 bases. The CDR3 DNA reads TGTGCCAGTTCCACAGCAGATCCTTTCTATGGCTACACCTTC. This sequence encodes CASSTADPFYGYTF.

This chain's CDR3 is CASSDSYEQYF. As DNA, the CDR3 is TGTGCCAGCAGCGACAGCTACGAGCAGTACTTC. The chain joins TRBV6-6 to TRBJ2-7; D might be TRBD1 (5 bases). CDR1 and CDR2 (germline): MNHNY, SVGAGI (reference sequence). The ends were cut back, 6 bases at V and 3 bases at J, with 6 bases in the middle. There are 11 residues in the CDR3.

The genes are TRBV4-1 and TRBJ2-1; TRBD2 agrees at 14 bases. There are 16 residues in the CDR3. Germline V gene lookup returns CDR1 MGHRA and CDR2 YSYEKL. After removal of 4 bases from V and 8 bases from J, the junction contained 7 bases not matched to a gene. This chain's CDR3 is CASSRTGLAGEDEQFF. CDR3 DNA sequence: TGCGCCAGCAGCCGAACGGGACTAGCGGGAGAAGATGAGCAGTTCTTC.

The rearrangement links TRBV30 to TRBJ2-4, with D tentatively TRBD2 (6 bases). The germline V and J ends were trimmed by 4 bases and 4 bases, with 17 bases remaining between them. The CDR3 runs to 15 residues. Germline loops: CDR1 GTSNPN, CDR2 SVGIG (reference sequence). CDR3 coding DNA: TGTGCCTGGACTTTGAAGGGGAGCGGGAAAAACATTCAGTACTTC. As protein: CAWTLKGSGKNIQYF.

V and J are TRBV25-1 and TRBJ2-5; the D is unclear. The ends were cut back, 3 bases at V and 0 bases at J, with 8 bases in the middle. CDR1 and CDR2 from the germline V gene are MGHDK and SYGVNS. This CDR3 contains 14 residues. The CDR3 sequence is CASSEAVYQETQYF. The DNA for the CDR3 is TGTGCCAGCAGTGAGGCAGTGTACCAAGAGACCCAGTACTTC. Full variable domain (outside the CDR3, taken from reference TRBV25-1 and TRBJ2-5): EADIYQTPRYLVIGTGKKITLECSQTMGHDKMYWYQQDPGMELHLIHYSYGVNSTEKGDLSSESTVSRIRTEHFPLTLESARPSHTSQYLCASSEAVYQETQYFGPGTRLLVL.

This clone was observed many times. This chain connects TRBV6-6 to TRBJ1-5; TRBD1 matches at 12 bases. V lost 6 bases to trimming and J lost 1 base; unmatched junction nucleotides: 4. The germline V gene encodes CDR1 MNHNY and CDR2 SVGAGI (reference sequence). This CDR3 comprises 16 residues. CDR3: CASSHGTGGSNQPQHF. As DNA, the CDR3 is TGTGCCAGCAGCCATGGGACAGGGGGCAGCAATCAGCCCCAGCATTTT.

This clone appeared once. The rearrangement links TRBV19 to TRBJ1-1; no clear D. Trimming cost V 1 base and J 1 base, with 10 bases left between them. The germline gives CDR1 LNHDA, CDR2 SQIVND (reference sequence). The CDR3 length is 15 residues. The CDR3 DNA is TGTGCCAGTAGTATAGGCCGGGCGGGGAACACTGAAGCTTTCTTT. This codes for CASSIGRAGNTEAFF.

The V and J genes are TRBV10-3 and TRBJ1-3; D possibly corresponds to TRBD1 (6 bases). Germline V lookup: CDR1 ENHRY, CDR2 SYGVKD. V was clipped by 3 bases and J by 4 bases, with 7 bases between them. The CDR3 runs 13 residues. CDR3 sequence reads: CAISETGGNTIYF. The CDR3 nucleotides read TGTGCCATCAGTGAAACAGGGGGAAACACCATATATTTT.

This clone is a singleton in its sample. This chain uses TRBV29-1 with TRBJ1-2, with a tentative D call TRBD1 (6 bases). Germline lookup yields CDR1 SQVTM and CDR2 ANQGSEA. The length of the CDR3 is 12 residues. The V end lost 4 bases, the J end lost 8 bases, and 14 bases lay between the germline ends. The CDR3 is CSVGASGGGYTF. Here the CDR3 DNA reads TGCAGCGTTGGCGCCAGTGGGGGCGGCTACACCTTC.